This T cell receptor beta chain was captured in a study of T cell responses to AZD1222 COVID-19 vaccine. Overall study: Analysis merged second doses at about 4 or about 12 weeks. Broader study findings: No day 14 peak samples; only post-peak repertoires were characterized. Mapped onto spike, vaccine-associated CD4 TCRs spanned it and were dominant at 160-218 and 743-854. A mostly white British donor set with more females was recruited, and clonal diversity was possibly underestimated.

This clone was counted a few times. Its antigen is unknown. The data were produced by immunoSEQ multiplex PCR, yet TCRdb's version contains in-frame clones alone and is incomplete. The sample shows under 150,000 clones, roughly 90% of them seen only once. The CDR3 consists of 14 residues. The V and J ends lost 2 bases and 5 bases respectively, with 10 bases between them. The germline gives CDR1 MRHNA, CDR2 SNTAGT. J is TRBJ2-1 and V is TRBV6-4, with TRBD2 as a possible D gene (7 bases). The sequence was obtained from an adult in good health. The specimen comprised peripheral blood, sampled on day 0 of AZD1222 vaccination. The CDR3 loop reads CASSDGGGHNEQFF. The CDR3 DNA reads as TGTGCCAGCAGTGACGGGGGGGGCCACAATGAGCAGTTCTTC.